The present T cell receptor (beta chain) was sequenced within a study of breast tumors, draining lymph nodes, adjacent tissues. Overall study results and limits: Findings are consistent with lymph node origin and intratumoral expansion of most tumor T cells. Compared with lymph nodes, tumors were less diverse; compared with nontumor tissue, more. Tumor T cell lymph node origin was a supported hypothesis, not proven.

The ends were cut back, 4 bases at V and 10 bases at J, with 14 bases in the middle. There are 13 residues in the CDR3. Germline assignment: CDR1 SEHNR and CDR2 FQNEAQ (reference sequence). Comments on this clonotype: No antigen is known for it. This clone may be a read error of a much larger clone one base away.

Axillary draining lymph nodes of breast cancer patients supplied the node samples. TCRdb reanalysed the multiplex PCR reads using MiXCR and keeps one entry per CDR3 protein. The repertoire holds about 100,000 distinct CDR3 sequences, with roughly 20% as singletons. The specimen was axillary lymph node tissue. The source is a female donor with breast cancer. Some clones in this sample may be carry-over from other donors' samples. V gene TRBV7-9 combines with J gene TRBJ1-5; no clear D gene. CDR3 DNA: TGTGCCAGCAGCTCGAACACCCTGCATCCCCAGCATTTT. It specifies CASSSNTLHPQHF.